The source of this TCR beta chain is a study of beta chain features in type 1 diabetes. There are a few counts of this clone. The antigen is undetermined. All of the isolated RNA was reverse transcribed, so expressed TCRB transcripts were sequenced. Only in-frame clones appear in the TCRdb table, and some are missing; sequencing was by immunoSEQ multiplex PCR. The table records about 260,000 clones, roughly 22% of them present only once. Study results and limitations: Possibly, sequencing cDNA over-represented cells that had high TCR expression levels. In all four CD4+ subsets, TCRB CDR3 length was significantly, moderately reduced in type 1 diabetes.

Trimming cost V 4 bases and J 3 bases, with 14 bases left between them. The CDR3 runs to 15 residues. Looked up from germline, CDR1 is SGHRS and CDR2 is YFSETQ. The sequenced sample consisted of naive CD4+ T cells from blood. The J gene is TRBJ2-1, the V gene TRBV5-1; a possible D gene is TRBD2 (6 bases). The sequence was obtained from a woman between 40 and 50 years old with type 1 diabetes. CDR3 in DNA: TGCGCCAGCAGCGGGCTCCCCGGGAGCTACAATGAGCAGTTCTTC. Protein: CASSGLPGSYNEQFF.